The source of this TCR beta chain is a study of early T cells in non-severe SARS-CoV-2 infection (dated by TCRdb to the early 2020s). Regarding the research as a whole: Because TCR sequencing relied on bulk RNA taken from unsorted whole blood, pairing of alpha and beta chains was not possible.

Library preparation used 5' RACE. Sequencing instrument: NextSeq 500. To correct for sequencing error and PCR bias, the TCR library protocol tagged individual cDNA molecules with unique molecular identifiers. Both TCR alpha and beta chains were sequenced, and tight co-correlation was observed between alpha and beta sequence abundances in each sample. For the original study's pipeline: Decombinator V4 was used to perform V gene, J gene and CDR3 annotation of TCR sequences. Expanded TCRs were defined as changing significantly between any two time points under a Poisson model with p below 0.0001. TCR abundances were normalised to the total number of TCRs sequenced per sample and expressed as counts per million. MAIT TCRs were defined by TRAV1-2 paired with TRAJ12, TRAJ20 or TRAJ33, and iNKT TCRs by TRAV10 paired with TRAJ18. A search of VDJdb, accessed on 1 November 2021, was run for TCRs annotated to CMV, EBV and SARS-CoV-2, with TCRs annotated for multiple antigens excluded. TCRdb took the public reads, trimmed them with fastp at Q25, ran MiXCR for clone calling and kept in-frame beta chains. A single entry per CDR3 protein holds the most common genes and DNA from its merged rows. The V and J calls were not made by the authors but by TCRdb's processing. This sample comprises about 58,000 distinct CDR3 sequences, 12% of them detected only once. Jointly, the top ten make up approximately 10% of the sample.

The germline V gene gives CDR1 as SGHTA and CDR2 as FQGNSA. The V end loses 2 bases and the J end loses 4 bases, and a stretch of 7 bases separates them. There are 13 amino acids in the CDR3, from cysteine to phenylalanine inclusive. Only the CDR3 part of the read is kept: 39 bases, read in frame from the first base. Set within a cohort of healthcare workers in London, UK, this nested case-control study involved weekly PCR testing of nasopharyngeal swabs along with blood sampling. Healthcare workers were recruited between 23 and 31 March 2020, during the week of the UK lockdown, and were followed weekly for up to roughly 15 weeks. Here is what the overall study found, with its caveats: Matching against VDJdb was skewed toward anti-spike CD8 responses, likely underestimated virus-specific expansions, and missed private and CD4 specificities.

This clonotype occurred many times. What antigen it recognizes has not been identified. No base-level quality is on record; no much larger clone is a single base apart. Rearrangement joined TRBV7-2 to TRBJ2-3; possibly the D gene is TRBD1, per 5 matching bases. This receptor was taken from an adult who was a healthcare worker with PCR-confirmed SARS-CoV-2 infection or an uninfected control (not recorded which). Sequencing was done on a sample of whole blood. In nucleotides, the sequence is TGTGCCAGCAGCTTAAGGGGTTCAGATACGCAGTATTTT. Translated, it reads CASSLRGSDTQYF.